What follows describes a single TCR beta chain. Here immunoSEQ multiplex PCR was the method, and the copy in TCRdb shows in-frame clones only, minus some. The profile covers some 110,000 clones, with about 91% appearing a single time and around 3.7% taken by the ten largest. Described time point: peripheral blood 6 weeks after treatment start. Between 1 and 8 samples, pretreatment and on-treatment, were given by each patient. This record comes from a study of PD-L1 blockade in urothelial cancer. Looked up from germline, CDR1 is SEHNR and CDR2 is FQNEAQ (reference sequence). The V end was cut by 9 bases, the J end by 0 bases, with 10 bases between. This CDR3 is built from 13 residues.

The sequencing here drew on PBMCs, taken around atezolizumab (anti-PD-L1) treatment. The clonotype comes from a man in his 60s with urothelial cancer. This chain connects TRBV7-9 to TRBJ2-3, with D maybe TRBD2 (5 bases). CDR3 residues: CASRRDSTDTQYF. CDR3 DNA sequence: TGTGCCAGTCGCCGGGATAGCACAGATACGCAGTATTTT.